The present TCR beta chain was sequenced within a study of T cell responses to AZD1222 COVID-19 vaccine. Comments on this clone: Its specificity is unknown.

Profiling relied on immunoSEQ multiplex PCR, and the TCRdb table lists in-frame clones only, not all of them. This table has about 140,000 clones, around 92% appearing once. Germline values: CDR1 LGHNA, CDR2 YNFKEQ. The CDR3 has 17 amino acids. Between the trimmed V and J ends, which lost 0 bases and 1 base, there was a span of 15 bases. Study-level points and caveats: Of spike-specific TCRs, nearly half reportedly target regions left unmutated in variants.

Recipients boosted at about 4 weeks or about 12 weeks are pooled. The TCR sequence derives from an adult who received the AZD1222 COVID-19 vaccine. V and J are TRBV4-2 and TRBJ1-1; possible D gene TRBD1, 6 bases. Sequenced here: peripheral blood, sampled 28 days after the second AZD1222 dose. Here the CDR3 DNA reads TGTGCCAGCAGCCAAGAACCAGCGGGACACAAGAACACTGAAGCTTTCTTT. Translated: CASSQEPAGHKNTEAFF.